This TCR beta chain was sequenced in a study of CD8+CD57+ T cells in acquired aplastic anemia. Study conclusions and caveats: Patients and controls were found to share twenty-nine CD8+ CDR3 sequences.

Genomic DNA, the template, was used for profiling of the TCR beta VDJ and CDR3. TCRdb reprocessed the reads with MiXCR, giving one entry per CDR3 protein. Found here are some 120,000 distinct CDR3 sequences, under 65% of them singletons; the top ten hold 25% to 30%. CDR1 is SGHDT and CDR2 is YYEEEE in the germline V gene. This CDR3 has 13 residues. The ends were cut back, 1 base at V and 5 bases at J, with 10 bases in the middle. Sequenced patients had shown CD8+CD57+ cell expansion by flow cytometry. Patients had not yet gotten any therapy when their blood was taken for sampling. This clonotype was recorded at least ten times. Antigen unknown.

Material for sequencing was sorted CD4+, CD8+, or CD8+CD57+ T cells (not recorded which) from PBMCs. This sequence joins TRBV5-6 and TRBJ2-7; the D is unclear. This TCR came from a human donor with aplastic anemia. As DNA, the CDR3 is TGTGCCAGCAGCTTGCTGGCAGCTGACGAGCAGTACTTC. It is translated as CASSLLAADEQYF.